Below are 27 T cell receptor beta chains sequenced from a single sample in a study of CD8 T cells in Susac syndrome. Random hexamers served to reverse transcribe roughly 0.45 to 1 ug RNA. TCRdb reprocessed the immunoSEQ multiplex PCR reads via MiXCR and lists one record per CDR3 protein. The repertoire holds 100,000 to 150,000 distinct CDR3 sequences, with 93% as singletons. Sample: CD4+ T cells from PBMCs. Source of these receptors: a human donor with multiple sclerosis.

In nucleotides, the CDR3 is TGCGCCAGCAGCCAAGTTACGACAGGGGGAGAAGAGACCCAGTACTTC. Protein sequence: CASSQVTTGGEETQYF. The chain recombines TRBV4-3 with TRBJ2-5, with 9 bases identical to TRBD1. The germline V gene encodes CDR1 LGHNA and CDR2 YSLEER. This CDR3 contains 16 residues. The J segment lost 3 bases and the V segment lost 1 base, leaving 6 bases of the junction unmatched.

V is TRBV30 and J is TRBJ2-3; TRBD2 matches 9 bases. CDR1 GTSNPN and CDR2 SVGIG come from the germline V gene (reference sequence). The J segment lost 6 bases and the V segment lost 3 bases, leaving 4 bases of the junction unmatched. This CDR3 spans 13 amino acids. CDR3 sequence: CAWRAGGFDTQYF. The CDR3 nucleotides read TGTGCCTGGAGAGCGGGGGGTTTTGATACGCAGTATTTT.

The chain uses TRBV7-2 and TRBJ2-7; 11 nucleotides match TRBD2. The ends lost 4 bases at V and 5 bases at J; junction bases unmatched: 10. CDR3 length equals 16 residues. The germline CDR1 and CDR2 sequences are SGHTA and FQGNSA. The CDR3 loop reads CASSSYLLAGADEQYF. The CDR3 DNA is TGTGCCAGCAGCTCCTACCTACTAGCGGGGGCTGACGAGCAGTACTTC.

This clonotype showed up just once. The chain recombines TRBV7-8 with TRBJ1-5; TRBD1 might be the D (6 bases). V was trimmed by 3 bases and J by 7 bases, leaving 13 bases between them. CDR1 and CDR2 (germline): SGHVS, FQNEAQ. The CDR3 has 14 amino acids. In DNA, the CDR3 is TGTGCCAGCAGCTTCTCACAGGGAGCCCAGCCCCAGCATTTT. Its protein is CASSFSQGAQPQHF.

The V and J genes are TRBV12-3 or TRBV12-4 and TRBJ1-5, with a tentative D call TRBD1 (6 bases). V lost 3 bases to trimming and J lost 7 bases, with 13 bases between them. This CDR3 comprises 14 residues. Here the CDR3 reads CASSFGQGRQPQHF. DNA for the CDR3: TGTGCCAGCAGTTTTGGGCAGGGGCGACAGCCCCAGCATTTT.

CDR3 coding DNA: TGTGCCAGCAGCTTCGGAGTATCCGTAGACAGGGCCATTAGAAACTATGGCTACACCTTC. Translation gives CASSFGVSVDRAIRNYGYTF. The rearrangement uses TRBV11-1 and TRBJ1-2; 7 bases map to TRBD1. Losses at the gene ends were 3 bases for V and 2 bases for J; bases not matched to a gene: 21. Germline V gene lookup returns CDR1 SGHAT and CDR2 FQDESV (reference sequence). There are 20 residues in the CDR3.

The chain joins TRBV20-1 to TRBJ1-2; 9 nucleotides align to TRBD1. Germline CDR1 DFQATT, CDR2 SNEGSKA (reference sequence). After removal of 3 bases from V and 0 bases from J, the junction contained 8 bases not matched to a gene. This CDR3 is built from 16 residues. The CDR3 here is CSARGDRAKSNYGYTF. CDR3 nucleotides: TGCAGTGCTAGGGGGGACAGGGCCAAATCTAACTATGGCTACACCTTC.

The chain couples TRBV5-1 to TRBJ2-3, with TRBD1 as a possible D gene (6 bases). The CDR3 runs to 14 residues. The germline V gene has CDR1 SGHRS and CDR2 YFSETQ. V was pared by 4 bases and J by 4 bases, with 13 bases between. Here the CDR3 DNA reads TGCGCCAGCAGCCGGCAGGGGTTAGCAGATACGCAGTATTTT. Encoded protein: CASSRQGLADTQYF.

The chain links TRBV29-1 to TRBJ2-7; perhaps D is TRBD1 or TRBD2 (5 bases each). The CDR3 extends over 14 amino acids. Germline CDR1 is SQVTM and CDR2 is ANQGSEA. The V and J ends lost 1 base and 6 bases respectively, with 16 bases between them. The CDR3 loop is CSVEVRGSLGEQYF. CDR3 DNA: TGCAGCGTTGAAGTTCGGGGCAGCCTTGGCGAGCAGTACTTC.

Regarding this clonotype: Mismatch with germline at one junction end may stem from a read error. This chain links TRBV12-3 or TRBV12-4 with TRBJ1-5, with a tentative D call TRBD1 (5 bases). The CDR3 loop spans 13 amino acids. CDR3 amino acids: CASSWGWNQPQHF. The CDR3 DNA sequence: TGTGCCAGCAGTTGGGGCTGGAATCAACCCCAGCATTTT.

This chain joins TRBV29-1 and TRBJ1-1, with 12 bases fitting TRBD1. The CDR3 length is 13 residues. The germline V gene has CDR1 SQVTM and CDR2 ANQGSEA. V shed 6 bases, J shed 5 bases, and the junction held 4 bases outside the gene matches. CDR3 sequence reads: CSVAGQGATEAFF. Written as DNA, the CDR3 is TGCAGCGTCGCGGGACAGGGGGCTACTGAAGCTTTCTTT.

The chain is built from TRBV7-2 and TRBJ1-1; a weak D match, TRBD1 (6 bases). The V and J ends lost 5 bases and 2 bases respectively, with 15 bases between them. Per the germline V gene, CDR1 is SGHTA and CDR2 is FQGNSA. The length of the CDR3 is 15 residues. The CDR3 protein is CASSLRRGGNTEAFF. The CDR3 nucleotides are TGTGCCAGCAGCCTTCGCAGGGGCGGTAACACTGAAGCTTTCTTT.

This chain uses TRBV5-1 with TRBJ2-2, with D possibly matching TRBD1 (6 bases). The length of the CDR3 is 16 residues. Germline assignment: CDR1 SGHRS and CDR2 YFSETQ. V lost 3 bases to trimming and J lost 0 bases, with 12 bases between them. CDR3 in DNA: TGCGCCAGCAGCTATTCCGGGACATCGAACACCGGGGAGCTGTTTTTT. Residues: CASSYSGTSNTGELFF.

The V call is TRBV2, the J call TRBJ1-6, with no clear D. V lost 5 bases and J lost 7, with 15 bases in between. The V gene's germline CDR1 is SNHLY and CDR2 FYNNEI. The CDR3 runs to 15 residues. The CDR3 bases are TGTGCCAGCAGTTCTACGGACCTGGGAAATTCACCCCTCCACTTT. Translating gives CASSSTDLGNSPLHF.

The genes are TRBV30 and TRBJ1-4; 8 bases align to TRBD1. Trimming removed 0 bases from V and 6 bases from J; junction bases left unmatched: 9. This CDR3 spans 16 amino acids. The V gene's germline CDR1 is GTSNPN and CDR2 SVGIG (reference sequence). This CDR3 reads CAWSVGQGLRDEKLFF. The CDR3 DNA is TGTGCCTGGAGTGTTGGACAGGGACTACGAGATGAAAAACTGTTTTTT.

The V call is TRBV2, the J call TRBJ1-2, with D unclear. V gave up 7 bases and J gave up 4 bases, with 16 bases separating them. Germline CDR1 is SNHLY and CDR2 is FYNNEI. The CDR3 is 14 amino acids. CDR3 sequence: CASNGHQSSYGYTF. The DNA for the CDR3 is TGTGCCAGCAATGGGCACCAGTCGAGCTATGGCTACACCTTC.

This clonotype has only a few counts. The rearrangement uses TRBV12-3 or TRBV12-4 and TRBJ1-2; the match to TRBD1 covers 8 bases. V shed 6 bases and J 5 bases; nucleotides not matched to a gene: 8. CDR3 size: 14 residues. DNA of the CDR3: TGTGCCAGCAGCCCCGGACAGGGAGGGTATGGCTACACCTTC. It specifies CASSPGQGGYGYTF.

This chain joins TRBV30 and TRBJ1-4; D is unclear. Trimming pared 5 bases from V and 7 bases from J, leaving 14 bases between. In germline, CDR1 is GTSNPN, CDR2 SVGIG (reference sequence). This CDR3 is built from 13 residues. For the CDR3, the DNA is TGTGCCTGGGATGACGGGTGGAGTGAAAAACTGTTTTTT. Protein sequence: CAWDDGWSEKLFF.

This chain uses TRBV7-9 with TRBJ2-5; no definite D call. Looked up from germline, CDR1 is SEHNR and CDR2 is FQNEAQ (reference sequence). The CDR3 contains 12 residues. V lost 5 bases and J lost 5, with 9 bases in between. The CDR3 sequence is CASSPEAETQYF. Here the CDR3 DNA reads TGTGCCAGCAGCCCCGAAGCGGAGACCCAGTACTTC.

The chain is built from TRBV5-6 and TRBJ2-5; D is ambiguous. CDR3 length: 16 residues. V was trimmed by 4 bases and J by 2 bases, leaving 18 bases between them. Germline CDR1 reads SGHDT; CDR2 reads YYEEEE. The CDR3 sequence is CASSLHSSRTQETQYF. The CDR3 DNA is TGTGCCAGCAGCCTACACTCGTCCCGTACGCAAGAGACCCAGTACTTC.

The chain links TRBV10-3 to TRBJ2-7; TRBD1 is a possible D gene (6 bases). Trimming stripped 4 bases from V and 0 bases from J, with 10 bases between. Germline V lookup: CDR1 ENHRY, CDR2 SYGVKD. The length of the CDR3 is 14 residues. This chain's CDR3 is CAISAEGGSYEQYF. The CDR3 region has the DNA TGTGCCATCAGTGCCGAAGGGGGCTCCTACGAGCAGTACTTC.

CDR3 bases: TGTGCCAGCTCAGGACAGTTTCAAGAGACCCAGTACTTC. It is translated as CASSGQFQETQYF. V usage is TRBV18 and J usage is TRBJ2-5; D perhaps matches TRBD1 (6 bases). Trimming removed 5 bases at V and 2 bases at J, with 9 bases between. This CDR3 has 13 amino acids. Germline V gene lookup returns CDR1 KGHSH and CDR2 LQKENI.

The chain carries TRBV30 and TRBJ1-2; D gene ambiguous. CDR1 is GTSNPN and CDR2 is SVGIG in the germline V gene (reference sequence). With 5 bases removed from V and 2 bases from J, the gap between germline ends came to 9 bases. This CDR3 has 12 residues. The CDR3 here is CAWAPENYGYTF. The CDR3 bases are TGTGCCTGGGCCCCAGAGAACTATGGCTACACCTTC. The full variable domain, its missing parts supplied by reference TRBV30 and TRBJ1-2, is SQTIHQWPATLVQPVGSPLSLECTVEGTSNPNLYWYRQAAGRGLQLLFYSVGIGQISSEVPQNLSASRPQDRQFILSSKKLLLSDSGFYLCAWAPENYGYTFGSGTRLTVV.

The V and J genes are TRBV6-2 or TRBV6-3 and TRBJ2-7; no clear D gene. V was pared by 6 bases and J by 1 base, with 10 bases between. Germline V gives CDR1 MNHEY, CDR2 SVGEGT. CDR3 length: 13 amino acids. CDR3 in DNA: TGTGCCAGCAGCACGGACGGATCCTACGAGCAGTACTTC. Protein product: CASSTDGSYEQYF.

The chain joins TRBV30 to TRBJ1-4, with 9 bases that match TRBD1. CDR3 size: 13 residues. Trimming removed 5 bases from V and 7 bases from J; junction bases left unmatched: 5. Germline assignment: CDR1 GTSNPN and CDR2 SVGIG (reference sequence). CDR3 amino acids: CAWGGQGSEKLFF. CDR3 bases: TGTGCCTGGGGTGGACAGGGGAGTGAAAAACTGTTTTTT. Looking up the rest from reference TRBV30 and TRBJ1-4 gives the full variable domain: SQTIHQWPATLVQPVGSPLSLECTVEGTSNPNLYWYRQAAGRGLQLLFYSVGIGQISSEVPQNLSASRPQDRQFILSSKKLLLSDSGFYLCAWGGQGSEKLFFGSGTQLSVL.

This clonotype was counted once. The chain couples TRBV7-2 to TRBJ1-6; 8 bases agree with TRBD1. CDR1 is SGHTA, CDR2 FQGNSA, per germline. The V segment lost 5 bases and the J segment 7 bases; nucleotides outside the gene matches: 7. This CDR3 is built from 15 residues. CDR3 nucleotides: TGTGCCAGCAGCACCGACAGGGGAAGGAATTCACCCCTCCACTTT. Translating it yields CASSTDRGRNSPLHF.

This chain joins TRBV20-1 and TRBJ2-1; the D gene is possibly TRBD2 (7 bases). V lost 4 bases, J lost 7 bases, and 17 bases lay in between. This CDR3 contains 14 residues. The germline V gene encodes CDR1 DFQATT and CDR2 SNEGSKA (reference sequence). The CDR3 loop is CSATRGAVWNEQFF. Written as DNA, the CDR3 is TGCAGTGCTACTCGGGGGGCCGTCTGGAATGAGCAGTTCTTC.